The subject of this entry is one T cell receptor beta chain. No cognate antigen has been identified for it. No base quality values were provided; no much bigger clone lies one nucleotide off. The data belong to a study of blood T cell repertoires in COVID-19 (dated by TCRdb to the early 2020s). For the study in its entirety: Samples from collaborators originated in the United States, Italy and Spain and spanned both the acute and convalescent phases of COVID-19. The prospective study material was composed of cDNA or gDNA derived from T cells, B-cell-depleted T cells, or PBMCs. The sample metadata nearly always contained a de-identified subject ID, COVID-19 status, age in years and sex. Subjects who had been exposed to COVID-19, were actively infected with it, or had recovered from it provided the deeply sampled blood TCRbeta repertoires that made up the dataset. The repertoires were made available in a free public database intended to serve as a resource for research on the immune response to SARS-CoV-2. HLA class I and class II types, where available, came from metadata supplied by the sample provider rather than from assay-based typing. The samples were drawn from two sources: the first 160 participants of the ongoing ImmuneRACE study, and 1,000 to 1,500 subjects contributed by 6 global collaborators.

In the prospective study, participants were about 18 to 95 years old, resided in about two dozen geographic areas of the United States, and were enrolled through a virtual design. To assign participants to cohorts, the prospective study relied on clinical history that participants themselves reported in a screening survey and a study questionnaire. In the prospective study, whole blood, serum and a nasopharyngeal or oropharyngeal swab were collected from each participant by mobile phlebotomists. Over a 2-month period, participants in the prospective study had the option of providing additional blood draws and questionnaires. Before DNA extraction, blood samples from the prospective study were shipped at room temperature or frozen. There are 15 amino acids in the CDR3, from cysteine to phenylalanine inclusive. The read is trimmed to its CDR3 DNA, 45 bases read in frame from base 1. According to the germline V gene, CDR1 reads MNHEY and CDR2 reads SVGEGT. The junction shows trimming of 7 bases on V and 4 bases on J, and the gene matches do not reach 10 bases of it.

Findings and caveats that apply to the study as a whole: The amount of clinical and demographic metadata varied by source and participant and was provided uncurated.

The immunoSEQ Assay, a bias-controlled multiplex PCR, was used to amplify TCRbeta CDR3 regions from genomic DNA. The source study handled its data this way. Within the assay, amplification of reference gene primers was used to estimate how many nucleated cells each sample contained. To quantify the absolute abundance of each unique TCRbeta CDR3 rearrangement, sequence reads were collapsed and filtered. For each sample, productive Simpson clonality was calculated as the square root of Simpson's diversity index across productive rearrangements. This immuneACCESS table, as held by TCRdb, lists in-frame sequences with V and J called but not all clones. Of the missing ones, under half trace to an unresolved V gene in checked studies; the others have no known cause. Clone size and V and J calls were adopted from that table, with D and trimming inferred from the DNA. For this sample there are some 200,000 clones; about nine tenths appear just once. The top ten constitute 3.5% to 4.5% of the sample.

This clonotype was sampled from a middle-aged woman with acute COVID-19. The rearrangement combines TRBV6-2 or TRBV6-3 with TRBJ1-5, with 7 bases in between that match TRBD1. Sequencing was carried out using PBMCs or T cells enriched from blood (not recorded which). The bases are TGTGCCAGCACCCCCGGACAGGTCCCTAATCAGCCCCAGCATTTT. Translation gives CASTPGQVPNQPQHF.